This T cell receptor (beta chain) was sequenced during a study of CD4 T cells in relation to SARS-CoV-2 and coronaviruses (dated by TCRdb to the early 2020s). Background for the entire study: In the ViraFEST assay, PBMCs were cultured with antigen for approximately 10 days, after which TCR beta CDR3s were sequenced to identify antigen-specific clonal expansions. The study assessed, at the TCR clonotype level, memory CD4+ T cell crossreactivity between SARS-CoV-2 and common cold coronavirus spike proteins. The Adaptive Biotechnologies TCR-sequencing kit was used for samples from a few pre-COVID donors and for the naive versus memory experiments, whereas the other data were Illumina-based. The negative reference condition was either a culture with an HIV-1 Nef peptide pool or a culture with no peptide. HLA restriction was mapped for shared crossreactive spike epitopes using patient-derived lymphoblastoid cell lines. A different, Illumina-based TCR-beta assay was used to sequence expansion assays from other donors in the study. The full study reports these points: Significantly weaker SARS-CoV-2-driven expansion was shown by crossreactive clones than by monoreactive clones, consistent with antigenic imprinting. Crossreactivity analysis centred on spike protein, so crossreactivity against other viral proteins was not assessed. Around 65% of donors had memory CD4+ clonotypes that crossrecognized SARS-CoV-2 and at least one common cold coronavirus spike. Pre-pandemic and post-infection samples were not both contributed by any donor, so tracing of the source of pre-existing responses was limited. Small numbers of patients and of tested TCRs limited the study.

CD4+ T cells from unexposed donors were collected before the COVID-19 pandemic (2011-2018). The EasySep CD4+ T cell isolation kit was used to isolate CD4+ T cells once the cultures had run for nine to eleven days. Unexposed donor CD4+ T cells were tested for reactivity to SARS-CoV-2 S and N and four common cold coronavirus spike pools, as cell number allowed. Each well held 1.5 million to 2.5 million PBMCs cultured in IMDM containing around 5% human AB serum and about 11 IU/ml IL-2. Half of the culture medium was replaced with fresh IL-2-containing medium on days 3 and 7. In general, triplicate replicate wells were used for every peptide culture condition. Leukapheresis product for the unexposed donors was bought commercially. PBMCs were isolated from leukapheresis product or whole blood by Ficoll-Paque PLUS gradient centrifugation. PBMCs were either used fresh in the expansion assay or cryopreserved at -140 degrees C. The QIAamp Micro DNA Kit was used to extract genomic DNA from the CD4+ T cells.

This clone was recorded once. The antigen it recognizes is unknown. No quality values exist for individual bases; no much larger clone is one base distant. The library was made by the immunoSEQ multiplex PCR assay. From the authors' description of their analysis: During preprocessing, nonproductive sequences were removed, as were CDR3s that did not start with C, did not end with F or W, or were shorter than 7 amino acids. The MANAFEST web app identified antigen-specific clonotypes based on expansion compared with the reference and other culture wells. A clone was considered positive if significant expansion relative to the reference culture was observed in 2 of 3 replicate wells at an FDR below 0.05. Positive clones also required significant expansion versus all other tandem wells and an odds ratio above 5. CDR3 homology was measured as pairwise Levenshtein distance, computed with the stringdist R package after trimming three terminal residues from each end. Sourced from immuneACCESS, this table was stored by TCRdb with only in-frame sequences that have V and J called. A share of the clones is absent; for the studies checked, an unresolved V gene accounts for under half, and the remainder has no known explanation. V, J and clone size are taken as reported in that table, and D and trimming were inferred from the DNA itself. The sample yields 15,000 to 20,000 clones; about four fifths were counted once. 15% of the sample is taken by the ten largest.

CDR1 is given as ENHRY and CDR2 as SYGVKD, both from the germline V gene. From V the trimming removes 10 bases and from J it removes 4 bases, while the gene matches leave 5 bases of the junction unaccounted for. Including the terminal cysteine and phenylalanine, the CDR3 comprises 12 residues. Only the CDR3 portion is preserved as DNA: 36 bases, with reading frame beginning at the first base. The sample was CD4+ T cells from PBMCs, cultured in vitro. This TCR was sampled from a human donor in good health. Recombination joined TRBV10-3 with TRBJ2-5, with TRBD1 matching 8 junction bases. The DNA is TGTGCCACCCGCAGGGGGCCAGAGACCCAGTACTTC. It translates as CATRRGPETQYF.